This is a list of T cell receptor beta chains from one sample in a study of CD8 T cells in ankylosing spondylitis. TCRdb re-derived calls from the 5' RACE reads in MiXCR, one entry per CDR3 protein. The sample lists over 450,000 distinct CDR3 sequences, roughly 13% occurring once. The sequenced material came from blood, either unsorted or a sorted T cell fraction (not recorded which). The origin of the receptors is a male donor with ankylosing spondylitis. Both conserved end residues are part of each CDR3. Fields, in order: D gene, V gene, clone size, J gene, CDR3 DNA, CDR3 protein. The D gene is left open where the match is weak. Some rows have no size entry. The others give once, few or many, or a class for an expanded clone.

d_gene: TRBD1; v_gene: TRBV5-1; abundance: many; j_gene: TRBJ2-5; CDR3nt: TGCGCCAGCAGCTTATCGGACAGGGGGAAGACCCAGTACTTC; CDR3aa: CASSLSDRGKTQYF
d_gene: .; v_gene: TRBV24-1; abundance: .; j_gene: TRBJ2-3; CDR3nt: TGTGCCTCCCAGGGGTCCAGAAGCACAGATACGCAGTATTTT; CDR3aa: CASQGSRSTDTQYF
d_gene: TRBD1; v_gene: TRBV12-3/TRBV12-4; abundance: .; j_gene: TRBJ1-1; CDR3nt: TGTGCCAGCAGTCTACGGACAGGGGGAAAGGCTGAAGCTTTCTTT; CDR3aa: CASSLRTGGKAEAFF
d_gene: TRBD2; v_gene: TRBV20-1; abundance: few; j_gene: TRBJ2-7; CDR3nt: TGCAGTGCTCTCCCCGGGACTAGCGGATACGAGCAGTACTTC; CDR3aa: CSALPGTSGYEQYF
d_gene: TRBD2; v_gene: TRBV20-1; abundance: .; j_gene: TRBJ2-3; CDR3nt: TGCAGTGCTAGAGATGGGTCAACTAGCGGGAGGAGCGCAGATACGCAGTATTTT; CDR3aa: CSARDGSTSGRSADTQYF
d_gene: TRBD1; v_gene: TRBV12-3/TRBV12-4; abundance: few; j_gene: TRBJ1-2; CDR3nt: TGTGCCAGCATCCAACTGACAGGGGTCCACTATGGCTACACCTTC; CDR3aa: CASIQLTGVHYGYTF
d_gene: .; v_gene: TRBV5-5; abundance: .; j_gene: TRBJ1-4; CDR3nt: TGTGCCAGCAGCCCCCCTCGAGAGGCAACTAATGAAAAACTGTTTTTT; CDR3aa: CASSPPREATNEKLFF
d_gene: .; v_gene: TRBV7-2; abundance: many; j_gene: TRBJ2-7; CDR3nt: TGTGCCAGCAGCTCCTCCATGACTAGTTCCTACGAGCAGTACTTC; CDR3aa: CASSSSMTSSYEQYF
d_gene: TRBD2; v_gene: TRBV20-1; abundance: few; j_gene: TRBJ2-2; CDR3nt: TGCAGTGCTTTAGCGGGATCGAACACCGGGGAGCTGTTTTTT; CDR3aa: CSALAGSNTGELFF
d_gene: TRBD1; v_gene: TRBV5-1; abundance: many; j_gene: TRBJ1-2; CDR3nt: TGCGCCAGCAGCCAAGGGGGCGTCGGCTATGGCTACACCTTC; CDR3aa: CASSQGGVGYGYTF
d_gene: TRBD2; v_gene: TRBV11-2; abundance: few; j_gene: TRBJ2-3; CDR3nt: TGTGCCAGCAGCTTAGGTAGCGGGAGGGGGCTCGGCACAGATACGCAGTATTTT; CDR3aa: CASSLGSGRGLGTDTQYF
d_gene: TRBD1; v_gene: TRBV12-3/TRBV12-4; abundance: .; j_gene: TRBJ1-2; CDR3nt: TGTGCCAGCAGTCGCGACAGGGGCAGCTTCTATGGCTACACCTTC; CDR3aa: CASSRDRGSFYGYTF
d_gene: .; v_gene: TRBV2; abundance: few; j_gene: TRBJ1-1; CDR3nt: TGTGCCAGCAATGGGGCCACTGTGGGCACTGAAGCTTTCTTT; CDR3aa: CASNGATVGTEAFF
d_gene: TRBD2; v_gene: TRBV9; abundance: many; j_gene: TRBJ2-1; CDR3nt: TGTGCCAGCAGCGTAGGAGCGGGAGAAGGCTACAATGAGCAGTTCTTC; CDR3aa: CASSVGAGEGYNEQFF
d_gene: .; v_gene: TRBV3-1; abundance: .; j_gene: TRBJ1-1; CDR3nt: TGTGCCAGCAGCCAAACCGCGGGGGGGACTGAAGCTTTCTTT; CDR3aa: CASSQTAGGTEAFF
d_gene: TRBD2; v_gene: TRBV10-2; abundance: few; j_gene: TRBJ2-7; CDR3nt: TGCGCCAGCACCCGGACTAGTCCCTACGAGCAGTACTTC; CDR3aa: CASTRTSPYEQYF
d_gene: .; v_gene: TRBV7-2; abundance: few; j_gene: TRBJ1-2; CDR3nt: TGTGCCAGCAGCTTTGGACAGAGTCTCTATGGCTACACCTTC; CDR3aa: CASSFGQSLYGYTF
d_gene: TRBD2; v_gene: TRBV18; abundance: many; j_gene: TRBJ2-5; CDR3nt: TGTGCCAGCTCACCAACGACTGGACTAGCGGGAGGGCCCCAGTACTTC; CDR3aa: CASSPTTGLAGGPQYF
d_gene: .; v_gene: TRBV20-1; abundance: .; j_gene: TRBJ2-1; CDR3nt: TGCAGTGCTAGACAGGGGGGAGGGCCGGGTGAGCAGTTCTTC; CDR3aa: CSARQGGGPGEQFF
d_gene: TRBD2; v_gene: TRBV4-1; abundance: .; j_gene: TRBJ2-3; CDR3nt: TGCGCCAGCAGCCAAGATGCGACTAGCGGGATCTTCACAGATACGCAGTATTTT; CDR3aa: CASSQDATSGIFTDTQYF
d_gene: TRBD2; v_gene: TRBV12-3/TRBV12-4; abundance: .; j_gene: TRBJ2-1; CDR3nt: TGTGCCATCCTACGGGGAAAGTGGACTAGCGGGAGATACAATGAGCAGTTCTTC; CDR3aa: CAILRGKWTSGRYNEQFF
d_gene: .; v_gene: TRBV12-3/TRBV12-4; abundance: many; j_gene: TRBJ2-3; CDR3nt: TGTGCCAGCAGTCCGGACAGCCGCACAGATACGCAGTATTTT; CDR3aa: CASSPDSRTDTQYF
d_gene: TRBD1; v_gene: TRBV30; abundance: .; j_gene: TRBJ2-2; CDR3nt: TGTGCCTGGAGTGTGGGACAGGGGGCAACCGGGGAGCTGTTTTTT; CDR3aa: CAWSVGQGATGELFF
d_gene: .; v_gene: TRBV5-1; abundance: many; j_gene: TRBJ2-1; CDR3nt: TGTGCCAGCAGTTTAACTCAGAGCTCCTACAATGAGCAGTTCTTC; CDR3aa: CASSLTQSSYNEQFF
d_gene: .; v_gene: TRBV6-1; abundance: .; j_gene: TRBJ1-4; CDR3nt: TGTGCCAGCAGTGAAGCCCGGGGGACGACTAATGAAAAACTGTTTTTT; CDR3aa: CASSEARGTTNEKLFF
d_gene: TRBD1; v_gene: TRBV5-5; abundance: .; j_gene: TRBJ1-5; CDR3nt: TGTGCCAGCAGCTACACAGGGGGAAACAATCAGCCCCAGCATTTT; CDR3aa: CASSYTGGNNQPQHF
d_gene: TRBD2; v_gene: TRBV20-1; abundance: .; j_gene: TRBJ2-2; CDR3nt: TGCAGTGCAAGGGCTATAAGCGGGACCCCCGGGGAGCTGTTTTTT; CDR3aa: CSARAISGTPGELFF
d_gene: TRBD2; v_gene: TRBV12-3/TRBV12-4; abundance: .; j_gene: TRBJ2-1; CDR3nt: TGTGCCAGCACCACGGTGGCTAGCGGGAGGGTCGATGAGCAGTTCTTC; CDR3aa: CASTTVASGRVDEQFF
d_gene: TRBD2; v_gene: TRBV24-1; abundance: .; j_gene: TRBJ2-1; CDR3nt: TGTGCCACCAGTGATTTGAAGTCTAGCGGGAGCTATGAGCAGTTCTTC; CDR3aa: CATSDLKSSGSYEQFF
d_gene: .; v_gene: TRBV7-9; abundance: .; j_gene: TRBJ2-3; CDR3nt: TGTGCCAGCAGACAGGGAAACACAGATACGCAGTATTTT; CDR3aa: CASRQGNTDTQYF